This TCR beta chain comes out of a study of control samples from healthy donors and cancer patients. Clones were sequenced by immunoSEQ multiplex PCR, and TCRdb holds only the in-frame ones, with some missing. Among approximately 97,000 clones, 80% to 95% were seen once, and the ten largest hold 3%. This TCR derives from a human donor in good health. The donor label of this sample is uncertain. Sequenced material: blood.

The CDR3 sequence: CASSRFQGFQPQHF. The CDR3 DNA follows: TGTGCCAGCAGCCGATTTCAGGGGTTTCAGCCCCAGCATTTT. The chain couples TRBV28 to TRBJ1-5; tentative D call: TRBD1 (6 bases). The CDR3 extends over 14 amino acids. CDR1 and CDR2 (germline): MDHEN, SYDVKM. Trimming removed 6 bases at V and 6 bases at J, with 15 bases between.